What follows are 26 T cell receptor beta chains derived from one specimen sequenced in a study of blood T cell repertoires in COVID-19. Clones were sequenced by immunoSEQ multiplex PCR, and TCRdb holds only the in-frame ones, with some missing. The sample includes about 20,000 clones, approximately 90% of them seen just once. Input material: peripheral blood. The receptors derive from a human donor with active COVID-19. The donor label of this sample is uncertain.

This chain uses TRBV19 with TRBJ1-2, with unresolved D. Germline assignment: CDR1 LNHDA and CDR2 SQIVND (reference sequence). Trimming took 1 base from V and 6 from J, leaving 9 bases between them. The CDR3 extends over 13 amino acids. CDR3 amino acids: CASSIAGINGYTF. DNA of the CDR3: TGTGCCAGTAGTATAGCAGGCATAAATGGCTACACCTTC.

For the CDR3, the DNA is TGCGCCAGCAGCTTTAGCGGGAGAGCCACAGATACGCAGTATTTT. It translates to CASSFSGRATDTQYF. V and J are TRBV5-1 and TRBJ2-3, with 9 nucleotides matching TRBD2. The germline gives CDR1 SGHRS, CDR2 YFSETQ. The CDR3 is made up of 15 amino acids. J lost 2 bases, V lost 2 bases, and 3 bases had no gene match.

This chain connects TRBV2 to TRBJ2-1; TRBD2 agrees at 7 bases. Trimming at V came to 7 bases and at J to 4 bases, leaving 10 bases not matched to a gene. The CDR3 consists of 15 residues. Germline CDR1 SNHLY, CDR2 FYNNEI. CDR3 loop: CASTPLASGYNEQFF. In nucleotides, the CDR3 is TGTGCCAGCACTCCGTTAGCTAGCGGATACAATGAGCAGTTCTTC.

The rearrangement links TRBV5-6 to TRBJ2-7; TRBD2 agrees at 11 bases. This CDR3 comprises 13 residues. Germline V gene data show CDR1 as SGHDT and CDR2 as YYEEEE. The J segment lost 6 bases and the V segment lost 4 bases, leaving 3 bases of the junction unmatched. The CDR3 DNA follows: TGTGCCAGCAGCCGACTAGCGGGGAGCGAGCAGTACTTC. This encodes CASSRLAGSEQYF.

This chain uses TRBV7-3 with TRBJ2-2; 9 nucleotides line up with TRBD2. Germline V lookup: CDR1 SGHTA, CDR2 FQGTGA. With V trimmed by 2 bases and J by 6 bases, 7 bases remained unmatched. The CDR3 has 16 residues. The CDR3 is CASSLQAGGLAGELFF. CDR3 in DNA: TGTGCCAGCAGCTTACAAGCGGGAGGTCTAGCCGGGGAGCTGTTTTTT.

The chain employs TRBV7-9 and TRBJ2-1, with 7 bases that match TRBD2. Trimming cost V 4 bases and J 1 base; bases outside gene matches: 7. Germline CDR1 SEHNR, CDR2 FQNEAQ (reference sequence). CDR3 length: 16 residues. The CDR3 DNA sequence: TGTGCCAGCAGCTCTTTCAGCGGGAAATCCTACAATGAGCAGTTCTTC. Its translation: CASSSFSGKSYNEQFF.

The V and J genes are TRBV11-3 and TRBJ2-1, with TRBD2 identical over 9 bases. V gave up 3 bases and J gave up 5 bases; unmatched junction bases: 5. The CDR3 consists of 15 residues. The germline V gene has CDR1 SGHNT and CDR2 YENEEA. The CDR3 spells CASSFGLAGNNEQFF. In DNA form, the CDR3 reads TGTGCCAGCAGCTTCGGCCTAGCGGGAAACAATGAGCAGTTCTTC.

The chain joins TRBV19 to TRBJ1-6; 9 bases align to TRBD1. The germline gives CDR1 LNHDA, CDR2 SQIVND (reference sequence). V was clipped by 5 bases and J by 9 bases; unmatched bases: 8. This CDR3 has 15 residues. The chain's CDR3 is CASSGDRVVSSPLHF. The CDR3 DNA sequence: TGTGCCAGTAGTGGGGACAGGGTCGTTAGTTCACCCCTCCACTTT.

This rearrangement joins TRBV18 to TRBJ2-7; 9 nucleotides agree with TRBD1. The CDR3 has 14 residues. In germline, CDR1 is KGHSH, CDR2 LQKENI. V lost 5 bases to trimming and J lost 5 bases; unmatched junction nucleotides: 7. Here the CDR3 DNA reads TGTGCCAGCTCAGGAGGGACAGGGAGCGACGAGCAGTACTTC. Translation: CASSGGTGSDEQYF.

J is TRBJ1-2 and V is TRBV4-3; 8 nucleotides line up with TRBD1. With 0 bases clipped from V and 3 bases from J, the junction kept 9 bases outside the gene matches. The CDR3 is 17 amino acids. The germline gives CDR1 LGHNA, CDR2 YSLEER. The CDR3 DNA reads as TGCGCCAGCAGCCAAGAGCCCCGACAGGGGTTAGACTATGGCTACACCTTC. Translating gives CASSQEPRQGLDYGYTF.

This rearrangement joins TRBV18 to TRBJ2-6, with D unresolved. Germline CDR1 KGHSH, CDR2 LQKENI. V lost 10 bases to trimming and J lost 3 bases, with 16 bases between them. The CDR3 has 15 amino acids. CDR3 coding DNA: TGTGCCACCACGCATGGGTACTATGGGGCCAACGTCCTGACTTTC. Its protein product is CATTHGYYGANVLTF.

This clone was picked up a small number of times. The chain has TRBV5-6 and TRBJ2-1; D ambiguous. V was clipped by 0 bases and J by 8 bases, with 3 bases between them. The germline gives CDR1 SGHDT, CDR2 YYEEEE. The CDR3 loop spans 11 amino acids. CDR3 in amino acids: CASSLVDEQFF. CDR3 DNA sequence: TGTGCCAGCAGCTTGGTCGATGAGCAGTTCTTC.

V is TRBV7-9 and J is TRBJ2-2; D uncertain. The ends were cut back, 5 bases at V and 1 base at J, with 2 bases in the middle. The germline CDR1 and CDR2 sequences are SEHNR and FQNEAQ (reference sequence). The CDR3 consists of 12 residues. Here the CDR3 DNA reads TGTGCCAGCAGCCTGAACACCGGGGAGCTGTTTTTT. Protein: CASSLNTGELFF.

The rearrangement joins TRBV10-3 to TRBJ2-3; TRBD1 matches 9 bases. The CDR3 is 15 amino acids. Germline loops: CDR1 ENHRY, CDR2 SYGVKD. Trimming at V came to 6 bases and at J to 3 bases, leaving 7 bases not matched to a gene. Here the CDR3 reads CAISPEGTGTDTQYF. As DNA, the CDR3 is TGTGCCATCAGCCCAGAAGGGACAGGGACAGATACGCAGTATTTT.

The chain carries TRBV7-9 and TRBJ2-2; D gene uncertain. The CDR3 runs to 14 residues. V gave up 3 bases and J gave up 0 bases, with 5 bases separating them. Germline-derived CDR1 and CDR2 are SEHNR and FQNEAQ (reference sequence). CDR3 in amino acids: CASSFFPNTGELFF. The CDR3 nucleotides are TGTGCCAGCAGCTTCTTTCCGAACACCGGGGAGCTGTTTTTT. Based on the CDR3 plus reference TRBV7-9 and TRBJ2-2, the full variable domain is DTGVSQNPRHKITKRGQNVTFRCDPISEHNRLYWYRQTLGQGPEFLTYFQNEAQLEKSRLLSDRFSAERPKGSFSTLEIQRTEQGDSAMYLCASSFFPNTGELFFGEGSRLTVL.

The gene calls are TRBV10-3 and TRBJ2-1, with D possibly matching TRBD2 (7 bases). CDR1 is ENHRY and CDR2 is SYGVKD in the germline V gene. The germline V and J ends were trimmed by 10 bases and 10 bases, with 20 bases remaining between them. CDR3 size: 13 residues. The chain's CDR3 is CASQRYEGGEQFF. The CDR3 bases are TGTGCCAGCCAGCGGTATGAGGGGGGGGAGCAGTTCTTC.

The chain carries TRBV15 and TRBJ2-7; 8 bases line up with TRBD1. Germline values: CDR1 LNHNV, CDR2 YYDKDF (reference sequence). The CDR3 consists of 14 residues. V dropped 1 base and J dropped 5; count of bases not matched to a gene: 4. In nucleotides, the CDR3 is TGTGCCACCAGCAGAGTGGAGACAGGGGACGAGCAGTACTTC. Translated: CATSRVETGDEQYF. Filled out from reference TRBV15 and TRBJ2-7, the complete variable domain reads DAMVIQNPRYQVTQFGKPVTLSCSQTLNHNVMYWYQQKSSQAPKLLFHYYDKDFNNEADTPDNFQSRRPNTSFCFLDIRSPGLGDTAMYLCATSRVETGDEQYFGPGTRLTVT.

CDR3 sequence (DNA): TGTGCCAGCAGCCCGACACCTGGAAACACCATATATTTT. Its translation is CASSPTPGNTIYF. The chain has TRBV2 and TRBJ1-3; D unresolved. CDR3 size: 13 residues. Germline-derived CDR1 and CDR2 are SNHLY and FYNNEI. V lost 6 bases to trimming and J lost 2 bases, with 8 bases between them.

The gene calls are TRBV11-2 and TRBJ1-1; D is unclear. This CDR3 is 12 amino acids long. The V end was cut by 3 bases, the J end by 9 bases, with 11 bases between. CDR1 and CDR2 (germline): SGHAT, FQNNGV. Here the CDR3 reads CASSFSGSQAFF. CDR3 bases: TGTGCCAGCAGCTTTTCGGGGTCACAAGCTTTCTTT.

This chain uses TRBV5-1 with TRBJ2-7; 10 bases match TRBD1. The V gene end was trimmed by 7 bases and the J gene end by 3 bases; junction bases not matched to a gene: 7. This CDR3 has 14 amino acids. Germline V gene data show CDR1 as SGHRS and CDR2 as YFSETQ. The CDR3 nucleotides are TGCGCCAGCTTCAGAGGACAGGGGGGCTACGAGCAGTACTTC. This translates into CASFRGQGGYEQYF.

V usage is TRBV23-1 and J usage is TRBJ2-2; TRBD1 matches at 7 bases. TRBV23-1 is reported as an ORF; its role is uncertain. V gave up 3 bases and J gave up 2 bases; unmatched junction bases: 12. This CDR3 spans 18 amino acids. CDR3: CASSQGQLHTVNTGELFF. The CDR3 DNA follows: TGCGCCAGCAGTCAGGGACAGCTTCACACAGTCAACACCGGGGAGCTGTTTTTT.

The gene calls are TRBV11-2 and TRBJ2-7, with 11 bases aligning to TRBD2. Germline V gene sequence: CDR1 SGHAT, CDR2 FQNNGV. This CDR3 has 14 residues. The trim removed 3 bases at V and 7 bases at J, leaving 5 bases unmatched. CDR3: CASSFSGGAREQYF. CDR3 in DNA: TGTGCCAGCAGCTTTAGCGGGGGGGCCCGTGAGCAGTACTTC.

V and J are TRBV12-5 and TRBJ2-2; TRBD2 matches at 14 bases. V gave up 0 bases and J gave up 7 bases; unmatched junction bases: 10. Germline CDR1 and CDR2: LGHNT and FRNRAP. This CDR3 comprises 19 residues. CDR3 amino acids: CASGLVPGLAGGVGGELFF. In nucleotides, the CDR3 is TGTGCTAGTGGTTTGGTACCCGGACTAGCGGGAGGAGTTGGCGGGGAGCTGTTTTTT. The entire variable domain, with the rest obtained from reference TRBV12-5 and TRBJ2-2, is as follows: DARVTQTPRHKVTEMGQEVTMRCQPILGHNTVFWYRQTMMQGLELLAYFRNRAPLDDSGMPKDRFSAEMPDATLATLKIQPSEPRDSAVYFCASGLVPGLAGGVGGELFFGEGSRLTVL.

The chain joins TRBV28 to TRBJ1-5; TRBD1 might be the D (5 bases). CDR1 and CDR2 (germline): MDHEN, SYDVKM. The V end lost 10 bases, the J end lost 7 bases, and 20 bases lay between the germline ends. This CDR3 contains 14 residues. CDR3 DNA sequence: TGTGCCATAGAAAGGCGGGGGGACGGACAGCCCCAGCATTTT. Its translation: CAIERRGDGQPQHF.

V usage is TRBV10-1 and J usage is TRBJ1-2, with TRBD1 matching 12 bases. Trimming at V came to 3 bases and at J to 3 bases, leaving 2 bases not matched to a gene. Germline V gene data show CDR1 as WNHNN and CDR2 as SYGVQD (reference sequence). The CDR3 extends over 15 amino acids. The CDR3 DNA sequence: TGCGCCAGCAGTGATGGGACAGGGGGCTACTATGGCTACACCTTC. It translates to CASSDGTGGYYGYTF.

The chain carries TRBV6-6 and TRBJ2-7; 10 bases are a match to TRBD2. The CDR3 loop spans 16 amino acids. The V gene end was trimmed by 3 bases and the J gene end by 7 bases; junction bases not matched to a gene: 12. Per germline, CDR1 MNHNY and CDR2 SVGAGI (reference sequence). CDR3 residues: CASSYPHLAGAGEQYF. CDR3 DNA sequence: TGTGCCAGCAGTTATCCCCACCTAGCGGGAGCTGGGGAGCAGTACTTC.